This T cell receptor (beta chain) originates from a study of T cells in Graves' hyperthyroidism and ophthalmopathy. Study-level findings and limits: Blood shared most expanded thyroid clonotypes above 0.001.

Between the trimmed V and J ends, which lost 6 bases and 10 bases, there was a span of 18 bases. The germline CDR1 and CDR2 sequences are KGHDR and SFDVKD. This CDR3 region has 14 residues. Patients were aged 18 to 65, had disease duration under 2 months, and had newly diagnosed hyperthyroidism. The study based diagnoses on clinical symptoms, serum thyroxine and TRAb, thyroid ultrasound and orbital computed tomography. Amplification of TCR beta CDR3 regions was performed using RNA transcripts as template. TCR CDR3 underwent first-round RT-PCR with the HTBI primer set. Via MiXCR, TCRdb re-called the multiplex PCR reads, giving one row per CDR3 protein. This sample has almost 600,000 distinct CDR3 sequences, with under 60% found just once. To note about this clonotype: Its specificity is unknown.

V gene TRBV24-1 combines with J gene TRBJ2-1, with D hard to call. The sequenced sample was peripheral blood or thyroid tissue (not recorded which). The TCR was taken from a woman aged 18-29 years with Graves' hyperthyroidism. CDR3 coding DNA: TGTGCCACCAGTCTCAAGACTCGATTTTTGGAGCAGTTCTTC. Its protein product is CATSLKTRFLEQFF.